This T cell receptor (beta chain) stems from a study of blood T cells in healthy people across ages. Study information: In model experiments, template switching was able to capture about one barcoded beta molecule for every two T cells that were present.

Germline CDR1 reads MGHRA; CDR2 reads YSYEKL. The CDR3 loop spans 16 amino acids. With 1 base removed from V and 0 bases from J, the gap between germline ends came to 12 bases. A J-beta primer mix and a sample-barcoded 5' primer were used in a second PCR of roughly 7 to 12 cycles. MiXCR, applied by TCRdb to the 5' RACE reads, yields one record per CDR3 protein. This table has about 570,000 distinct CDR3 sequences, about 25% appearing once. Drawn from each donor were approximately 9.5 milliliters of peripheral blood. A further study also used this sample, focusing on T cells of mothers and their children. This second study notes: Related and unrelated pairs show similar thymic shaping of TCR recombination output.

The chain joins TRBV4-1 to TRBJ2-5; D perhaps matches TRBD1 (6 bases). The sequence came from a boy aged 2 to 9 in good health. Sequencing input: blood. The CDR3 is CASSQVGQTYQETQYF. The CDR3 DNA sequence: TGCGCCAGCAGCCAAGTCGGACAGACGTACCAAGAGACCCAGTACTTC.